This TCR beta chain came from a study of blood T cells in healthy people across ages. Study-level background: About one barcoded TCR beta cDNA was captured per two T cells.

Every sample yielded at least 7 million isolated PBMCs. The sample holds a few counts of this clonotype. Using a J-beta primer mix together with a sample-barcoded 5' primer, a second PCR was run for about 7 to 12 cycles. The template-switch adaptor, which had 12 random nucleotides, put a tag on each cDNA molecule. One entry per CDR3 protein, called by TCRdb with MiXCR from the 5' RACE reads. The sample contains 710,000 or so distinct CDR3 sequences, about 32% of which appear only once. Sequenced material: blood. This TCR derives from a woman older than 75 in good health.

The CDR3 loop is CASRRTRDRGYTF. CDR3 coding DNA: TGTGCCAGCAGAAGAACCCGGGACAGAGGCTACACCTTC. The chain couples TRBV28 to TRBJ1-2; 7 nucleotides agree with TRBD1. CDR1 and CDR2 from the germline V gene are MDHEN and SYDVKM. This CDR3 comprises 13 residues. The trim removed 6 bases at V and 8 bases at J, leaving 9 bases unmatched.